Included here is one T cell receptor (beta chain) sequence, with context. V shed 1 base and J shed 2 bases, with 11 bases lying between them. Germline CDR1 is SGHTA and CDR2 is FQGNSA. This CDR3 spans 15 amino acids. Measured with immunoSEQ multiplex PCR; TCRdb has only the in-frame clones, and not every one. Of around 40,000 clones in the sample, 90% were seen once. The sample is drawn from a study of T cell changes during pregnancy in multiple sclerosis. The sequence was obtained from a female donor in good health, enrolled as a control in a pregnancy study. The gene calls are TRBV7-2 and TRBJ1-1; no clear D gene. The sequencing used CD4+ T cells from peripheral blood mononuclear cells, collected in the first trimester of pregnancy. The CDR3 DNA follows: TGTGCCAGCAGCTTAGTGCTGTGGGCCAACACTGAAGCTTTCTTT. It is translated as CASSLVLWANTEAFF.